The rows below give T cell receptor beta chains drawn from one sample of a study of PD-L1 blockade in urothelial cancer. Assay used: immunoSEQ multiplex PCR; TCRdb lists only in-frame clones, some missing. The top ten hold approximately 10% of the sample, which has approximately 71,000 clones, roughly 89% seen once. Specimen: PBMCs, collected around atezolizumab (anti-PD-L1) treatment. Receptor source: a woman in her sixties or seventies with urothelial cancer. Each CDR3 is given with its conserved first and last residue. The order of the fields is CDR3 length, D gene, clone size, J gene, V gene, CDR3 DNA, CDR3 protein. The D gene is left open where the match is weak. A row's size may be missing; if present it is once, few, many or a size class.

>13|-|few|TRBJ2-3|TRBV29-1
TGCAGCGTTGCCGACTTCAGCACAGATACGCAGTATTTT
CSVADFSTDTQYF
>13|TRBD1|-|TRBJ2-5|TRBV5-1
TGCGCCAGCAGCTCTCAGGGGGAAGAGACCCAGTACTTC
CASSSQGEETQYF
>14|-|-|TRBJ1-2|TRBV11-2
TGTGCCAGCAGCCGGGACACTGGGCCCTATGGCTACACCTTC
CASSRDTGPYGYTF
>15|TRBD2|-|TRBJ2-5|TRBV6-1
TGTGCCAGCACCTTGGGACTAGCGGGTGAAGAGACCCAGTACTTC
CASTLGLAGEETQYF
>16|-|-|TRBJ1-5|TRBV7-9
TGTGCCAGCAGCGACCGAGGGAGCGATCGCAATCAGCCCCAGCATTTT
CASSDRGSDRNQPQHF
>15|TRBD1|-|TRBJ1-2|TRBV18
TGTGCCAGCTCACTGGGGACAGGGGCAATCTATGGCTACACCTTC
CASSLGTGAIYGYTF
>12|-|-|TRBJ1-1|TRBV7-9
TGTGCCAGCAGGCTGGACTGGCTAGAAGCTTTCTTT
CASRLDWLEAFF
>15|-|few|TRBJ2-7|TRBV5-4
TGTGCCAGCAGCTTGTTTGGAGGCGTGTACGACGAGCAGTACTTC
CASSLFGGVYDEQYF
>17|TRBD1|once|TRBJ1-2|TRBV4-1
TGCGCCAGCAGCTTTGGCAGGGGGGAATCAGCTAACTATGGCTACACCTTC
CASSFGRGESANYGYTF
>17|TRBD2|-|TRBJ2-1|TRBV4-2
TGTGCCAGCAGCCACGATCCCGGGACTAGTCTCAGGAATGAGCAGTTCTTC
CASSHDPGTSLRNEQFF
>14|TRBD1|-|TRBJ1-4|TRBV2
TGTGCCAGCAGTGGACAGGGTGGGGGTGAAAAACTGTTTTTT
CASSGQGGGEKLFF
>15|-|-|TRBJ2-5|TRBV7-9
TGTGCCAGCCACAGGGTCTTAGAGGCTTTGGAGACCCAGTACTTC
CASHRVLEALETQYF
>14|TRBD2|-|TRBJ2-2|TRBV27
TGTGCCAGCAGTTTCGGGGGGGACACCGGGGAGCTGTTTTTT
CASSFGGDTGELFF
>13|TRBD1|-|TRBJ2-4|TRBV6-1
TGTGCCAGCAATACCGACAGGGGAAACATTCAGTACTTC
CASNTDRGNIQYF
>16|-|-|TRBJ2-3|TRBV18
TGTGCCAGCTCACCACTATGGAGAAATGTAATGGATACGCAGTATTTT
CASSPLWRNVMDTQYF
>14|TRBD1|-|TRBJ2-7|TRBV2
TGTGCCAGCAGCGTCGGGACAGGGGACTACGAGCAGTACTTC
CASSVGTGDYEQYF
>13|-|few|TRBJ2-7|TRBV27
TGTGCCAGCAGTCTTCGAACAGGGTTCGAGCAGTACTTC
CASSLRTGFEQYF
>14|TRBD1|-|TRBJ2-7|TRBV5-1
TGCGCCAGCAGCGAGTGGGACAGTGAGAACGAGCAGTACTTC
CASSEWDSENEQYF
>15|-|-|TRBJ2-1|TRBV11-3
TGTGCCAGCAGCTTAGGGCGGGACGCCTACAATGAGCAGTTCTTC
CASSLGRDAYNEQFF
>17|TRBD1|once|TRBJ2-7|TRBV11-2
TGTGCCAGCAGCAGCAGAGTACCCGGGACAGTGAGGCACGAGCAGTACTTC
CASSSRVPGTVRHEQYF
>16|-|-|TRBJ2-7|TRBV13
TGTGCCAGCAGCCTCACGGCGGGGGCTGGCGGGTACGAGCAGTACTTC
CASSLTAGAGGYEQYF
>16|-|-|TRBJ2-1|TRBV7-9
TGTGCCAGCAGCTTAGAGGTTAGCGGTACATACAATGAGCAGTTCTTC
CASSLEVSGTYNEQFF
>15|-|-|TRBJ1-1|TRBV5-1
TGCGCCAGCCAAAATATACAGGAGATGAACACTGAAGCTTTCTTT
CASQNIQEMNTEAFF
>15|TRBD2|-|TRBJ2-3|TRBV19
TGTGCCAGTAGTATGAGGCGGGGGGGCCGAGATACGCAGTATTTT
CASSMRRGGRDTQYF
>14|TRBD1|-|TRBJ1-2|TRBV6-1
TGTGCCAGCAGTGAAAACAGGGGGCAAAGTGGCTACACCTTC
CASSENRGQSGYTF
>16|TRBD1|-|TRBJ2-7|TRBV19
TGTGCCAGTAACAACCCCCGGGACAGGGGGCGCGACGAGCAGTACTTC
CASNNPRDRGRDEQYF